The 25 T cell receptor beta chains below come from one sample, sequenced in a study of cytomegalovirus exposure and HLA in healthy donors. This table comes from immunoSEQ multiplex PCR, and its TCRdb copy is limited to in-frame clones, with some not included. Altogether some 200,000 clones are present, about 86% being singletons, with the ten largest covering approximately 3%. The sequenced sample was PBMCs. The source of these receptors is a woman younger than 35 in good health and CMV-seropositive.

The V call is TRBV4-1, the J call TRBJ2-2; D is perhaps TRBD1 (5 bases). V lost 6 bases and J lost 6, with 11 bases in between. Germline loops: CDR1 MGHRA, CDR2 YSYEKL. This CDR3 comprises 13 residues. The CDR3 loop reads CASSSMGPGELFF. The CDR3 region has the DNA TGCGCCAGCAGTTCTATGGGGCCCGGGGAGCTGTTTTTT.

This chain uses TRBV4-1 with TRBJ2-2, with 7 bases fitting TRBD2. The trim removed 0 bases at V and 1 base at J, leaving 5 bases unmatched. The germline gives CDR1 MGHRA, CDR2 YSYEKL. The CDR3 runs to 17 residues. This CDR3 is CASSQDTQRGNTGELFF. As DNA, the CDR3 is TGCGCCAGCAGCCAAGATACCCAGCGGGGGAACACCGGGGAGCTGTTTTTT.

This rearrangement joins TRBV7-2 to TRBJ1-2; D gene uncertain. The V end was cut by 5 bases, the J end by 4 bases, with 11 bases between. Germline CDR1 reads SGHTA; CDR2 reads FQGNSA. The CDR3 is 13 residues long. The CDR3 loop reads CASSEQIFYGYTF. CDR3 DNA: TGTGCCAGCAGCGAACAGATTTTCTATGGCTACACCTTC.

The CDR3 nucleotides read TGTGCCAGCACCACTAACACTGAAGCTTTCTTT. It translates to CASTTNTEAFF. The chain recombines TRBV2 with TRBJ1-1; D ambiguous. Between the trimmed V and J ends, which lost 7 bases and 2 bases, there was a span of 5 bases. CDR3 length equals 11 residues. Germline V gives CDR1 SNHLY, CDR2 FYNNEI. Full variable domain (remainder filled in from reference TRBV2 and TRBJ1-1): EPEVTQTPSHQVTQMGQEVILRCVPISNHLYFYWYRQILGQKVEFLVSFYNNEISEKSEIFDDQFSVERPDGSNFTLKIRSTKLEDSAMYFCASTTNTEAFFGQGTRLTVV.

This chain joins TRBV7-9 and TRBJ2-3; 7 nucleotides line up with TRBD1. The CDR3 totals 15 residues. J gave up 5 bases and V 5 bases, and 10 bases lay outside the gene matches. The germline V gene encodes CDR1 SEHNR and CDR2 FQNEAQ (reference sequence). This chain's CDR3 is CASSPPGGVLDTQYF. The CDR3 nucleotides are TGTGCCAGCAGCCCGCCAGGGGGAGTATTAGATACGCAGTATTTT.

The genes are TRBV7-2 and TRBJ1-2, with 10 bases fitting TRBD1. The germline gives CDR1 SGHTA, CDR2 FQGNSA. The CDR3 sequence is 15 residues long. V lost 5 bases and J lost 4; bases outside the gene matches: 7. The CDR3 loop reads CASSPSGQGLYGYTF. The CDR3 bases are TGTGCCAGCAGCCCATCGGGACAGGGGCTCTATGGCTACACCTTC.

The CDR3: CASSAGTGSGELFF. The CDR3 DNA reads as TGTGCCAGCAGCGCCGGAACAGGGTCCGGGGAGCTGTTTTTT. This chain links TRBV9 with TRBJ2-2, with D perhaps matching TRBD1 (6 bases). Trimming took 3 bases from V and 6 from J, leaving 12 bases between them. The CDR3 covers 14 residues. CDR1 and CDR2 (germline): SGDLS, YYNGEE.

The CDR3 region is CASSQGGRGSYEQYF. Written as DNA, the CDR3 is TGCGCCAGCAGCCAAGGGGGCAGGGGCAGCTACGAGCAGTACTTC. This chain joins TRBV4-1 and TRBJ2-7, with a weak D call TRBD1 (6 bases). Germline V CDR1 and CDR2: MGHRA, YSYEKL. CDR3 size: 15 residues. With 1 base removed from V and 3 bases from J, the gap between germline ends came to 13 bases.

The chain combines TRBV9 with TRBJ1-2, with 8 bases matching TRBD1. The trim removed 1 base at V and 7 bases at J, leaving 3 bases unmatched. The CDR3 has 13 amino acids. Per the germline V gene, CDR1 is SGDLS and CDR2 is YYNGEE. This chain's CDR3 is CASSVQGALGYTF. CDR3 nucleotide sequence: TGTGCCAGCAGCGTACAGGGGGCTCTTGGCTACACCTTC.

The chain couples TRBV1 to TRBJ2-7; the listed D gene, TRBD2, was not tested against the DNA. TRBV1 is marked as a pseudogene. The CDR3 runs to 16 residues. DNA for the CDR3: TGCACCAGCAGCCAGCTCAACGGGGGAAACTCCTACGAGCAGTACTTC. This encodes CTSSQLNGGNSYEQYF.

V usage is TRBV6-1 and J usage is TRBJ2-1; 12 bases are a match to TRBD2. J was trimmed by 10 bases and V by 8 bases; bases with no gene match: 9. In germline, CDR1 is MNHNS, CDR2 SASEGT. The CDR3 covers 14 residues. CDR3 DNA sequence: TGTGCCAGCCATCTGACTAGCGGGGGAAGGGAGCAGTTCTTC. Encoded protein: CASHLTSGGREQFF.

The rearrangement uses TRBV6-1 and TRBJ2-5; 10 positions match TRBD1. Germline V gives CDR1 MNHNS, CDR2 SASEGT. Trimming cost V 5 bases and J 1 base; bases outside gene matches: 4. This CDR3 has 15 amino acids. This chain's CDR3 is CASSNGDRGQETQYF. The CDR3, as DNA: TGTGCCAGCAGTAATGGGGACAGGGGCCAAGAGACCCAGTACTTC.

The V call is TRBV6-5, the J call TRBJ1-1; 7 bases match TRBD1. In germline, CDR1 is MNHEY, CDR2 SVGAGI. The CDR3 is made up of 14 amino acids. V gave up 4 bases and J gave up 5 bases; unmatched junction bases: 7. The CDR3 sequence is CASSSRQGWTEAFF. CDR3 DNA sequence: TGTGCCAGCAGTTCTCGACAGGGTTGGACTGAAGCTTTCTTT.

This chain links TRBV18 with TRBJ2-1; no definite D call. The CDR3 totals 11 residues. Trimming cost V 5 bases and J 15 bases, with 14 bases left between them. The germline CDR1 and CDR2 sequences are KGHSH and LQKENI. The CDR3 sequence: CASSSPPWAFF. The CDR3, as DNA: TGTGCCAGCTCAAGCCCGCCGTGGGCGTTCTTC. The variable domain in full, with the rest retrieved from reference TRBV18 and TRBJ2-1, is NAGVMQNPRHLVRRRGQEARLRCSPMKGHSHVYWYRQLPEEGLKFMVYLQKENIIDESGMPKERFSAEFPKEGPSILRIQQVVRGDSAAYFCASSSPPWAFFGPGTRLTVL.

The chain joins TRBV7-3 to TRBJ1-1; possible D gene TRBD1, 5 bases. Germline values: CDR1 SGHTA, CDR2 FQGTGA. This CDR3 comprises 13 residues. The germline V and J ends were trimmed by 5 bases and 1 base, with 8 bases remaining between them. The CDR3 nucleotides read TGTGCCAGCAGCAAAACAGGGAACACTGAAGCTTTCTTT. Translated: CASSKTGNTEAFF.

V usage is TRBV6-5 and J usage is TRBJ1-1, with D maybe TRBD1 (5 bases). This CDR3 is built from 14 residues. Germline CDR1 MNHEY, CDR2 SVGAGI. Trimming cost V 2 bases and J 1 base, with 8 bases left between them. CDR3 in amino acids: CASSYRGRNTEAFF. As DNA, the CDR3 is TGTGCCAGCAGTTACAGGGGTAGGAACACTGAAGCTTTCTTT.

There are a few counts of this clone. V gene TRBV20-1 combines with J gene TRBJ1-1, with 7 bases that match TRBD1. The CDR3 loop spans 11 amino acids. The V gene end was trimmed by 6 bases and the J gene end by 6 bases; junction bases not matched to a gene: 4. CDR1 and CDR2 (germline): DFQATT, SNEGSKA (reference sequence). CDR3 sequence: CSAVGGSEAFF. The CDR3, as DNA: TGCAGTGCGGTAGGGGGCTCTGAAGCTTTCTTT.

The rearrangement links TRBV14 to TRBJ2-7, with TRBD1 matching over 8 bases. J lost 0 bases, V lost 0 bases, and 4 bases had no gene match. Germline lookup yields CDR1 SGHDN and CDR2 FVKESK. This CDR3 comprises 16 residues. The DNA for the CDR3 is TGTGCCAGCAGCCAAGATCCGGGACAGGTCTCCTACGAGCAGTACTTC. Protein product: CASSQDPGQVSYEQYF. The full variable domain, with the rest looked up from reference TRBV14 and TRBJ2-7, is EAGVTQFPSHSVIEKGQTVTLRCDPISGHDNLYWYRRVMGKEIKFLLHFVKESKQDESGMPNNRFLAERTGGTYSTLKVQPAELEDSGVYFCASSQDPGQVSYEQYFGPGTRLTVT.

The chain combines TRBV19 with TRBJ1-5; the match to TRBD1 covers 8 bases. Germline assignment: CDR1 LNHDA and CDR2 SQIVND (reference sequence). Germline trimming cut 3 bases from V and 4 bases from J; bases unmatched to any gene: 5. The length of the CDR3 is 15 residues. The CDR3 nucleotides are TGTGCCAGTAGTATGGACAGGGTGCCGAATCAGCCCCAGCATTTT. Encoded protein: CASSMDRVPNQPQHF.

A word on this clone: At the DNA level, this CDR3 is encoded by other sequences in the same sample as well. The chain employs TRBV2 and TRBJ2-7, with D tentatively TRBD1 (6 bases). The CDR3 totals 13 residues. Between the trimmed V and J ends, which lost 4 bases and 4 bases, there was a span of 11 bases. Germline CDR1 and CDR2: SNHLY and FYNNEI. The CDR3: CASSGTGRYEQYF. Written as DNA, the CDR3 is TGTGCCAGCAGTGGAACAGGGCGATACGAGCAGTACTTC.

The gene calls are TRBV6-1 and TRBJ1-2, with D perhaps TRBD1 (6 bases). Trimming stripped 2 bases from V and 5 bases from J, with 12 bases between. The germline CDR1 and CDR2 sequences are MNHNS and SASEGT. The CDR3 is 14 amino acids. This chain's CDR3 is CASSEWDTEYGYTF. CDR3 nucleotide sequence: TGTGCCAGCAGTGAATGGGACACCGAATATGGCTACACCTTC.

The chain is built from TRBV29-1 and TRBJ1-1, with D uncertain. V was clipped by 5 bases and J by 1 base, with 14 bases between them. The CDR3 runs to 14 residues. Germline CDR1 is SQVTM and CDR2 is ANQGSEA. CDR3 nucleotide sequence: TGCAGCGTTTCTTGGAGGACGGCGAACACTGAAGCTTTCTTT. This sequence encodes CSVSWRTANTEAFF.

This rearrangement joins TRBV12-5 to TRBJ2-7, with D uncertain. V was trimmed by 3 bases and J by 4 bases, leaving 7 bases between them. The CDR3 consists of 12 residues. Germline V gives CDR1 LGHNT, CDR2 FRNRAP. For the CDR3, the DNA is TGTGCTAGTGGTTTCATAGAGTACGAGCAGTACTTC. Its protein is CASGFIEYEQYF.

The chain has TRBV29-1 and TRBJ1-6; TRBD1 aligns across 10 bases. This CDR3 is 13 amino acids long. The V and J ends lost 4 bases and 8 bases, in that order; junction bases with no gene match: 2. CDR1 is SQVTM, CDR2 ANQGSEA, per germline. The CDR3 DNA reads as TGCAGCGTTGCGACAGGGGGCGATTCACCCCTCCACTTT. Translated, it gives CSVATGGDSPLHF.

This chain uses TRBV30 with TRBJ1-2; D is unresolved. The CDR3 runs to 12 residues. From germline, CDR1 is GTSNPN and CDR2 SVGIG (reference sequence). The V and J ends lost 8 bases and 0 bases respectively, with 10 bases between them. The CDR3 loop is CALPGSNYGYTF. CDR3 nucleotides: TGTGCCCTCCCAGGATCTAACTATGGCTACACCTTC.